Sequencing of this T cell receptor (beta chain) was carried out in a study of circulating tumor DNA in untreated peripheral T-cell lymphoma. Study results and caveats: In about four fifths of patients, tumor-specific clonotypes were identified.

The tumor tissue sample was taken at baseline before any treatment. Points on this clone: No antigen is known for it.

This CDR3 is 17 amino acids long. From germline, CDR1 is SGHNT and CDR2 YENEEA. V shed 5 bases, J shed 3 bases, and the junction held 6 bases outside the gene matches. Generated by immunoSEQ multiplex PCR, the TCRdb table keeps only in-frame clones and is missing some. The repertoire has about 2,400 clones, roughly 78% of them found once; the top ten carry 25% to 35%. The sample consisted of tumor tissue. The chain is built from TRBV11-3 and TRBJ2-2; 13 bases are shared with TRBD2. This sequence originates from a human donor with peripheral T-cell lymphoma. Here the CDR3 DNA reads TGTGCCAGCAGCCGATGGGGACTAGCGGGACACACCGGGGAGCTGTTTTTT. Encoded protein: CASSRWGLAGHTGELFF.